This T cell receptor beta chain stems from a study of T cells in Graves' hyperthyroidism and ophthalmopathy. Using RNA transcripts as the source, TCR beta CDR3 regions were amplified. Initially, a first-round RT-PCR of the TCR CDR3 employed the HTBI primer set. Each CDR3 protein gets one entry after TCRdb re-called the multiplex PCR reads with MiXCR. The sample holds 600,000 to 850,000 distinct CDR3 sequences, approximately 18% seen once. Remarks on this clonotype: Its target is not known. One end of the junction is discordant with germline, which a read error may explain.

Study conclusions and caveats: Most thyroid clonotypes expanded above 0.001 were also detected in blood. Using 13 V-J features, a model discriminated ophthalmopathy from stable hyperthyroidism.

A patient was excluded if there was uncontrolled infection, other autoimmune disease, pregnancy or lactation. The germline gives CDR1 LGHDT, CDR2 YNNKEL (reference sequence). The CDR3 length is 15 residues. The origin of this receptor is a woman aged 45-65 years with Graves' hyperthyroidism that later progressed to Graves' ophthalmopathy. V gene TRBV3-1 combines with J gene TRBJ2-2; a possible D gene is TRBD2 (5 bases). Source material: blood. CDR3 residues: CASSQTTSGAGELVF. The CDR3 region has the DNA TGTGCCAGCAGCCAAACCACGAGCGGCGCCGGGGAGCTGGTTTTT. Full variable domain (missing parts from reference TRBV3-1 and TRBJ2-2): DTAVSQTPKYLVTQMGNDKSIKCEQNLGHDTMYWYKQDSKKFLKIMFSYNNKELIINETVPNRFSPKSPDKAHLNLHINSLELGDSAVYFCASSQTTSGAGELVFGEGSRLTVL.